This TCR beta chain is drawn from a study of shared clonotypes between healthy human individuals. Method: immunoSEQ multiplex PCR; TCRdb's copy keeps in-frame clones and lacks some. The data hold some 2,500,000 clones, with 80% to 95% observed a single time. The sample taken for sequencing was naive CD4+ T cells from PBMCs. This sample's subset: CD45RA+ positively selected. The receptor's source is a young man in good health. Some clones in this sample may be carry-over from other donors' samples.

CDR3 protein: CASSLAEGRHEQYF. CDR3 nucleotides: TGTGCCAGCAGCTTAGCTGAGGGGCGGCACGAGCAGTACTTC. J is TRBJ2-7 and V is TRBV7-9; D tentatively reads TRBD1 or TRBD2 (5 bases each). Between the trimmed V and J ends, which lost 0 bases and 5 bases, there was a span of 11 bases. Looked up from germline, CDR1 is SEHNR and CDR2 is FQNEAQ (reference sequence). This CDR3 comprises 14 residues. The whole variable domain, filled in from reference TRBV7-9 and TRBJ2-7, reads DTGVSQNPRHKITKRGQNVTFRCDPISEHNRLYWYRQTLGQGPEFLTYFQNEAQLEKSRLLSDRFSAERPKGSFSTLEIQRTEQGDSAMYLCASSLAEGRHEQYFGPGTRLTVT.